The 30 T cell receptor beta chains reported below all come from one sample, sequenced in a study of OX40 agonist ivuxolimab in advanced cancers. Measured with immunoSEQ multiplex PCR; TCRdb has only the in-frame clones, and not every one. The sample shows tens of thousands of clones, roughly nine tenths of them seen only once. This material consisted of CD4+ or CD8+ T cells sorted from blood, taken in a trial of the OX40 agonist ivuxolimab. Source of these receptors: an adult with an advanced solid tumor such as melanoma, head and neck, liver or kidney cancer.

This rearrangement joins TRBV6-4 to TRBJ2-7; TRBD1 or TRBD2 may be the D gene (5 bases each). Germline CDR1 and CDR2: MRHNA and SNTAGT. Trimming removed 5 bases at V and 0 bases at J, with 8 bases between. CDR3 length: 13 residues. CDR3 DNA: TGTGCCAGCAGTCGGGACGCCTCCTACGAGCAGTACTTC. Its translation is CASSRDASYEQYF.

The V call is TRBV6-5, the J call TRBJ1-2, with D perhaps TRBD1 (5 bases). CDR1 is MNHEY and CDR2 is SVGAGI in the germline V gene. The CDR3 is 14 residues long. V was pared by 2 bases and J by 2 bases, with 9 bases between. CDR3 DNA sequence: TGTGCCAGCAGTTACGGGGACGGAAACTATGGCTACACCTTC. Translated: CASSYGDGNYGYTF.

V usage is TRBV28 and J usage is TRBJ2-3; 7 positions match TRBD2. There are 14 residues in the CDR3. CDR1 is MDHEN, CDR2 SYDVKM, per germline. V was clipped by 6 bases and J by 2 bases; unmatched bases: 5. CDR3 nucleotide sequence: TGTGCCAGCAGGGGGGGGAGAGACACAGATACGCAGTATTTT. Protein sequence: CASRGGRDTDTQYF.

The chain links TRBV19 to TRBJ1-1; no firm D call. With 1 base removed from V and 2 bases from J, the gap between germline ends came to 8 bases. This CDR3 comprises 14 residues. Germline CDR1 reads LNHDA; CDR2 reads SQIVND (reference sequence). CDR3 sequence (DNA): TGTGCCAGTAGTATAGGACGGGGAAACACTGAAGCTTTCTTT. Translation: CASSIGRGNTEAFF.

About this clone itself: Since a much larger clone is just one base distant, this may be a read error. The chain recombines TRBV7-8 with TRBJ2-7; D possibly corresponds to TRBD2 (6 bases). This CDR3 is 14 amino acids long. Between the trimmed V and J ends, which lost 3 bases and 0 bases, there was a span of 9 bases. Germline values: CDR1 SGHVS, CDR2 FQNEAQ. CDR3 in DNA: TGTGCCAGCAGCTTGGCGGGGAGCTCCTACGAGCAGTACTTC. This gives the protein CASSLAGSSYEQYF.

The chain couples TRBV7-3 to TRBJ1-1; the D is unclear. The V and J ends lost 2 bases and 1 base respectively, with 8 bases between them. The CDR3 is 14 amino acids. The germline gives CDR1 SGHTA, CDR2 FQGTGA. CDR3 nucleotide sequence: TGTGCCAGCAGCTTAGGTCGGTGGAACACTGAAGCTTTCTTT. Its translation is CASSLGRWNTEAFF.

The chain carries TRBV11-2 and TRBJ1-1; D is unclear. Germline assignment: CDR1 SGHAT and CDR2 FQNNGV. The CDR3 covers 12 residues. The ends were cut back, 3 bases at V and 4 bases at J, with 6 bases in the middle. The CDR3: CASSFDRTEAFF. CDR3 DNA: TGTGCCAGCAGCTTCGACCGCACTGAAGCTTTCTTT.

The chain is built from TRBV5-1 and TRBJ2-7, with D perhaps assigned TRBD1 or TRBD2 (5 bases each). V lost 4 bases and J lost 3, with 20 bases in between. The germline CDR1 and CDR2 sequences are SGHRS and YFSETQ. CDR3 length: 16 residues. CDR3 sequence: CASSPRPGEGVYEQYF. The CDR3 bases are TGCGCCAGCAGCCCCCGGCCCGGGGAAGGGGTCTACGAGCAGTACTTC.

This chain connects TRBV27 to TRBJ1-1; D remains unclear. The V gene's germline CDR1 is MNHEY and CDR2 SMNVEV (reference sequence). V gave up 5 bases and J gave up 1 base, with 8 bases separating them. The CDR3 has 13 residues. DNA of the CDR3: TGTGCCAGCAGTCTTACAGAGAACACTGAAGCTTTCTTT. Translated: CASSLTENTEAFF.

V gene TRBV5-1 combines with J gene TRBJ1-4; D unresolved. Germline CDR1 and CDR2: SGHRS and YFSETQ. This CDR3 contains 17 residues. V lost 2 bases and J lost 0, with 14 bases in between. CDR3 amino acids: CASSFKRLGTTNEKLFF. The DNA for the CDR3 is TGCGCCAGCAGCTTTAAGAGGCTGGGAACAACTAATGAAAAACTGTTTTTT.

This sequence joins TRBV13 and TRBJ2-7; weak D call: TRBD1 (5 bases). The CDR3 extends over 18 amino acids. Deletions cut 1 base from V and 4 bases from J, with 23 bases between. Germline-derived CDR1 and CDR2 are PRHDT and FYEKMQ (reference sequence). The CDR3 reads CASSLDPSNSKGPYEQYF. The CDR3 bases are TGTGCCAGCAGCTTAGACCCGTCAAACAGCAAGGGGCCTTACGAGCAGTACTTC.

The V gene is TRBV4-2, the J gene TRBJ2-2; D is ambiguous. This CDR3 region has 17 residues. Germline-derived CDR1 and CDR2 are LGHNA and YNFKEQ. V lost 0 bases, J lost 4 bases, and 15 bases lay in between. CDR3 nucleotides: TGTGCCAGCAGCCAAGAGTGGGCAACGGACGCCACCGGGGAGCTGTTTTTT. This encodes CASSQEWATDATGELFF.

The rearrangement uses TRBV5-5 and TRBJ1-5; 7 bases fit TRBD1. The ends lost 4 bases at V and 0 bases at J; junction bases unmatched: 4. The CDR3 spans 15 residues. Germline V gene sequence: CDR1 SGHKS, CDR2 YYEKEE (reference sequence). For the CDR3, the DNA is TGTGCCAGCAGCCTCACAGGGGATAGCAATCAGCCCCAGCATTTT. As protein: CASSLTGDSNQPQHF.

The sample holds one count of this clone. The chain links TRBV30 to TRBJ1-6, with D hard to call. V was pared by 0 bases and J by 17 bases, with 11 bases between. The CDR3 spans 11 residues. Germline V CDR1 and CDR2: GTSNPN, SVGIG (reference sequence). CDR3 amino acids: CAWSVGLPVHF. DNA for the CDR3: TGTGCCTGGAGTGTAGGGCTTCCTGTCCACTTT.

This clone was picked up one time. The chain employs TRBV7-8 and TRBJ2-7; no firm D call. Looked up from germline, CDR1 is SGHVS and CDR2 is FQNEAQ. Between the trimmed V and J ends, which lost 4 bases and 2 bases, there was a span of 18 bases. The CDR3 consists of 16 residues. For the CDR3, the DNA is TGTGCCAGCAGCTCCGTCAGTTTGGGTCTGGCCTACGAGCAGTACTTC. Translation: CASSSVSLGLAYEQYF.

This chain links TRBV4-1 with TRBJ2-1; the match to TRBD1 covers 8 bases. This CDR3 has 12 amino acids. Trimming cost V 7 bases and J 6 bases; bases outside gene matches: 2. Germline CDR1 is MGHRA and CDR2 is YSYEKL. This CDR3 is CASNQGANEQFF. The CDR3 nucleotides read TGCGCCAGCAATCAGGGGGCCAATGAGCAGTTCTTC.

This chain joins TRBV6-6 and TRBJ1-1; D is undetermined. V gave up 8 bases and J gave up 7 bases, with 11 bases separating them. The CDR3 sequence is 11 residues long. In germline, CDR1 is MNHNY, CDR2 SVGAGI (reference sequence). The CDR3: CASRGLGEAFF. The CDR3 nucleotides read TGTGCCAGCCGAGGTTTAGGTGAAGCTTTCTTT.

The J gene is TRBJ2-1, the V gene TRBV2, with D tentatively TRBD2 (5 bases). Trimming shortened V by 2 bases and J by 8 bases, and 13 bases separated the two germline ends. Germline-derived CDR1 and CDR2 are SNHLY and FYNNEI. This CDR3 is built from 14 residues. CDR3 sequence: CASSERGSMYEQFF. Written as DNA, the CDR3 is TGTGCCAGCAGTGAAAGAGGGTCGATGTATGAGCAGTTCTTC.

The gene calls are TRBV4-2 and TRBJ2-7, with TRBD2 matching 8 bases. Losses at the gene ends were 1 base for V and 4 bases for J; bases not matched to a gene: 6. Per the germline V gene, CDR1 is LGHNA and CDR2 is YNFKEQ. The CDR3 is 15 residues long. This CDR3 is CASSQVGGRIYEQYF. As DNA, the CDR3 is TGTGCCAGCAGCCAAGTTGGCGGGAGGATATACGAGCAGTACTTC.

V usage is TRBV19 and J usage is TRBJ1-1; D ambiguous. The germline V and J ends were trimmed by 10 bases and 4 bases, with 16 bases remaining between them. The CDR3 spans 13 residues. The V gene's germline CDR1 is LNHDA and CDR2 SQIVND (reference sequence). CDR3 bases: TGTGCCACCGGACTGGGGATCGCCACTGAAGCTTTCTTT. Amino acid sequence: CATGLGIATEAFF. The full variable domain, in which reference TRBV19 and TRBJ1-1 provide the parts outside the CDR3, is DGGITQSPKYLFRKEGQNVTLSCEQNLNHDAMYWYRQDPGQGLRLIYYSQIVNDFQKGDIAEGYSVSREKKESFPLTVTSAQKNPTAFYLCATGLGIATEAFFGQGTRLTVV.

The rearrangement links TRBV5-1 to TRBJ2-3; a possible D gene is TRBD1 (5 bases). Germline V gene lookup returns CDR1 SGHRS and CDR2 YFSETQ. Trimming pared 4 bases from V and 2 bases from J, leaving 14 bases between. The CDR3 runs to 15 residues. CDR3 DNA sequence: TGCGCCAGCAGCACGGAAGGGGCCAACACAGATACGCAGTATTTT. As protein: CASSTEGANTDTQYF.

The V call is TRBV7-6, the J call TRBJ2-7; D perhaps matches TRBD1 (5 bases). V was shortened by 0 bases and J by 4 bases, with 16 bases between the two germline ends. Germline loops: CDR1 SGHVS, CDR2 FNYEAQ. The CDR3 spans 16 residues. Written as DNA, the CDR3 is TGTGCCAGCAGCTTAGCGCTCGACAGTGGCCCATACGAGCAGTACTTC. This translates into CASSLALDSGPYEQYF.

The chain links TRBV29-1 to TRBJ1-2; D unresolved. This CDR3 is 15 amino acids long. Trimming stripped 4 bases from V and 0 bases from J, with 15 bases between. CDR1 SQVTM and CDR2 ANQGSEA come from the germline V gene. In DNA form, the CDR3 reads TGCAGCGTTGCCCTGGAGGAGCTTTCTAACTATGGCTACACCTTC. Translated: CSVALEELSNYGYTF.

CDR3 protein: CASRTILAGENTGELFF. Written as DNA, the CDR3 is TGTGCCAGCAGAACAATTCTAGCGGGGGAGAACACCGGGGAGCTGTTTTTT. J is TRBJ2-2 and V is TRBV11-2; 10 nucleotides match TRBD2. CDR1 and CDR2 from the germline V gene are SGHAT and FQNNGV. V was clipped by 6 bases and J by 1 base; unmatched bases: 8. CDR3 length: 17 amino acids.

The gene calls are TRBV27 and TRBJ2-7; TRBD2 matches 7 bases. CDR1 is MNHEY, CDR2 SMNVEV, per germline (reference sequence). CDR3 size: 14 residues. V lost 3 bases and J lost 3; bases outside the gene matches: 5. CDR3 sequence reads: CASSFVGRLYEQYF. CDR3 sequence (DNA): TGTGCCAGCAGTTTTGTCGGGAGGCTCTACGAGCAGTACTTC.

The DNA for the CDR3 is TGTGCCAGCAGTGAAGCGGGGCAGGGGGATTACCAAGAGACCCAGTACTTC. This codes for CASSEAGQGDYQETQYF. This chain connects TRBV6-1 to TRBJ2-5; 7 bases fit TRBD1. Trimming took 0 bases from V and 0 from J; bases not matched to a gene: 7. The length of the CDR3 is 17 residues. Germline CDR1 is MNHNS and CDR2 is SASEGT.

This sequence joins TRBV5-1 and TRBJ2-2; D is perhaps TRBD2 (5 bases). V dropped 4 bases and J dropped 6 bases, with 7 bases sitting between them. The germline CDR1 and CDR2 sequences are SGHRS and YFSETQ. The CDR3 is made up of 12 amino acids. CDR3 sequence reads: CASSGRAGELFF. The DNA for the CDR3 is TGCGCCAGCAGCGGGAGAGCCGGGGAGCTGTTTTTT.

CDR3 DNA sequence: TGCGCCAGCAAGGGCACAGGGGGGTCCTACGAGCAGTACTTC. This codes for CASKGTGGSYEQYF. V is TRBV10-2 and J is TRBJ2-7; TRBD1 aligns across 8 bases. Germline V gene sequence: CDR1 WSHSY, CDR2 SAAADI. V gave up 7 bases and J gave up 1 base; unmatched junction bases: 6. The CDR3 sequence is 14 residues long.

The chain carries TRBV28 and TRBJ2-5, with 8 nucleotides matching TRBD1. Germline V gene lookup returns CDR1 MDHEN and CDR2 SYDVKM. The CDR3 extends over 13 amino acids. Unmatched junction bases numbered 2, after V lost 3 bases and J lost 5 bases. Written as DNA, the CDR3 is TGTGCCAGCAGTTTCAGGGGGCTGGAGACCCAGTACTTC. Its translation is CASSFRGLETQYF. Complete variable domain (other parts from reference TRBV28 and TRBJ2-5): DVKVTQSSRYLVKRTGEKVFLECVQDMDHENMFWYRQDPGLGLRLIYFSYDVKMKEKGDIPEGYSVSREKKERFSLILESASTNQTSMYLCASSFRGLETQYFGPGTRLLVL.

This clone was detected once. V gene TRBV20-1 combines with J gene TRBJ1-2; D gene unclear. Germline values: CDR1 DFQATT, CDR2 SNEGSKA (reference sequence). This CDR3 spans 11 amino acids. The CDR3 sequence is CRGEGTYGYTF. Here the CDR3 DNA reads TGCAGGGGAGAGGGAACCTATGGCTACACCTTC.